This TCR beta chain was documented in a study of T-cell reconstitution after alpha-beta-depleted transplantation in children. Unmatched junction bases numbered 8, after V lost 4 bases and J lost 2 bases. CDR1 is ENHRY and CDR2 is SYGVKD in the germline V gene. The CDR3 loop spans 18 amino acids. This clonotype was detected a few times. Unique molecular identifiers were used to barcode this TCRbeta library. TCRdb re-analysed the PCR reads in MiXCR, keeping a single row per CDR3 protein. The data show around 480,000 distinct CDR3 sequences, 32% seen once. Sequencing used PBMCs from the stem cell graft donor, obtained from the stem cell graft. The chain has TRBV10-3 and TRBJ2-3; 14 positions match TRBD2. The TCR sequence derives from a human donor who donated a stem cell graft to a child with aplastic anemia. CDR3 loop: CAISAGTSGSKSTDTQYF. In DNA, the CDR3 is TGTGCCATCAGTGCCGGGACTAGCGGGAGTAAATCCACAGATACGCAGTATTTT.